Listed here is a single TCR beta chain. Primers: 60 Vbeta forward and 13 Jbeta reverse. This table comes from immunoSEQ multiplex PCR, and its TCRdb copy is limited to in-frame clones, with some not included. The table records fewer than 150,000 clones, 60% to 85% of them present only once. The data were obtained in a study of cytomegalovirus exposure and HLA in healthy donors. The CDR3 has 16 residues. V lost 3 bases and J lost 5; bases outside the gene matches: 10. Germline V gene lookup returns CDR1 MNHEY and CDR2 SMNVEV (reference sequence). The source material was PBMCs. The chain employs TRBV27 and TRBJ1-5, with 7 nucleotides matching TRBD1. This TCR was sampled from a woman aged 40-49 years in good health and CMV-seropositive. CDR3 bases: TGTGCCAGCAGTTTCGACAGGGCCCGGGGCTATCAGCCCCAGCATTTT. It translates to CASSFDRARGYQPQHF.